The present T cell receptor beta chain was sequenced within a study of cytomegalovirus exposure and HLA in healthy donors. The germline CDR1 and CDR2 sequences are LGHNT and FRNRAP. V gave up 3 bases and J gave up 3 bases, with 18 bases separating them. CDR3 length equals 17 residues. Study observations and caveats: Most observed TCR sequences were rare, whereas some public TCRs were detected in many donors. As a later analysis showed, a missense DCLRE1C variant was linked to trimming of TCR beta V- and J-genes. Roughly uniform sequencing depth across donors was assumed, possibly incorrectly.

On this clone: The antigen is not known.

Primers included in the PCR were 60 Vbeta and 13 Jbeta primers. Source study methods: Unique TCR beta chains numbered about 72 million in a later analysis, with around 10 million shared. Sequencing was performed with immunoSEQ multiplex PCR; in TCRdb, only in-frame clones are kept and a portion is missing. Clonal size and the V and J genes are those of that table, whereas D and trimming came from the DNA. Among some 170,000 clones listed, about 80% were seen once. This sequence was found in a middle-aged man in good health and CMV-seronegative. Sequenced sample: PBMCs. The V call is TRBV12-5, the J call TRBJ2-4; D is possibly TRBD1 (6 bases). This chain's CDR3 is CASGFYSLGGSKNIQYF. CDR3 coding DNA: TGTGCTAGTGGTTTTTATTCCCTAGGGGGTAGCAAAAACATTCAGTACTTC.